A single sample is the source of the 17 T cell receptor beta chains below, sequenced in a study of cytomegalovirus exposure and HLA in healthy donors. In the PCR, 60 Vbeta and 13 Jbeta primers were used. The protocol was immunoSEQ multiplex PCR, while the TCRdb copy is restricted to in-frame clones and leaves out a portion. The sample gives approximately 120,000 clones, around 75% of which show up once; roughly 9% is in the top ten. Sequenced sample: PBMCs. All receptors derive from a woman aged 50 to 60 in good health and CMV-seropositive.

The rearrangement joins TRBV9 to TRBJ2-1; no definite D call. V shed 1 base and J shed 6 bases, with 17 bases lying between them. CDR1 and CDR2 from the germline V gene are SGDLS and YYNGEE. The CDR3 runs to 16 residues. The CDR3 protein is CASSVNSPTMSNEQFF. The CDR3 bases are TGTGCCAGCAGCGTAAACAGTCCTACGATGTCCAATGAGCAGTTCTTC.

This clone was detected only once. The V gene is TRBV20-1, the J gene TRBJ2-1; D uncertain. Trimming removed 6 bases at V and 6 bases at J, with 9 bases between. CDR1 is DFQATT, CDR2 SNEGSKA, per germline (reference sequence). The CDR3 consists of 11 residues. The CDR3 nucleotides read TGCAGTGCCCTCCCCCGCAATGAGCAGTTCTTC. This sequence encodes CSALPRNEQFF.

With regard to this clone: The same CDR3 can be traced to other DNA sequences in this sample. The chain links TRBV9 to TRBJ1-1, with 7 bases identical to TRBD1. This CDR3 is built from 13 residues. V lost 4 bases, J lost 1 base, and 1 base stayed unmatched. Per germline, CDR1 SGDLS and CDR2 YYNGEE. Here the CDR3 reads CASSRQGNTEAFF. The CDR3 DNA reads TGTGCCAGCAGCAGACAGGGGAACACTGAAGCTTTCTTT.

DNA for the CDR3: TGTGCCAGCAGTAGGGGTACCACTAACTATGGCTACACCTTC. It specifies CASSRGTTNYGYTF. The rearrangement links TRBV6-5 to TRBJ1-2; D perhaps matches TRBD1 (5 bases). The CDR3 extends over 14 amino acids. Germline V gene data show CDR1 as MNHEY and CDR2 as SVGAGI. V was trimmed by 5 bases and J by 0 bases, leaving 10 bases between them.

The CDR3 protein is CASSPQRGGAYNEQFF. The CDR3 DNA follows: TGTGCCAGCAGCCCTCAACGCGGAGGGGCCTACAATGAGCAGTTCTTC. J is TRBJ2-1 and V is TRBV7-3; D is perhaps TRBD2 (6 bases). The V end was cut by 5 bases, the J end by 2 bases, with 16 bases between. Germline V gene lookup returns CDR1 SGHTA and CDR2 FQGTGA. There are 16 residues in the CDR3.

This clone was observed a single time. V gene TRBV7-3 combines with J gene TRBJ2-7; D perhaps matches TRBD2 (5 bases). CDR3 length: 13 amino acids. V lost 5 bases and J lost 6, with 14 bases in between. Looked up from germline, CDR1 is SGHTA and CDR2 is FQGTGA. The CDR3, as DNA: TGTGCCAGCAGCCCCGGCCTCGGACTCGAGCAGTACTTC. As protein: CASSPGLGLEQYF. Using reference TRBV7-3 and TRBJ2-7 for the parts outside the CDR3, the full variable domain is GAGVSQTPSNKVTEKGKYVELRCDPISGHTALYWYRQSLGQGPEFLIYFQGTGAADDSGLPNDRFFAVRPEGSVSTLKIQRTERGDSAVYLCASSPGLGLEQYFGPGTRLTVT.

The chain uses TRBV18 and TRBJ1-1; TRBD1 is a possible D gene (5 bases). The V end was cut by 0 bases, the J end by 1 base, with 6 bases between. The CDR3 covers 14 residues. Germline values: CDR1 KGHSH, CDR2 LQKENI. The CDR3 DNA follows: TGTGCCAGCTCACCACCAGGACAGAACACTGAAGCTTTCTTT. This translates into CASSPPGQNTEAFF.

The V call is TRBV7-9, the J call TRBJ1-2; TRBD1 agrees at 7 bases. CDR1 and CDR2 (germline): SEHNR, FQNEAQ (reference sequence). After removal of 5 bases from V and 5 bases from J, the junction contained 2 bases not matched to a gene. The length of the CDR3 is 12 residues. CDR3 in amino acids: CASSVTGYGYTF. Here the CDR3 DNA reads TGTGCCAGCAGCGTGACAGGGTATGGCTACACCTTC.

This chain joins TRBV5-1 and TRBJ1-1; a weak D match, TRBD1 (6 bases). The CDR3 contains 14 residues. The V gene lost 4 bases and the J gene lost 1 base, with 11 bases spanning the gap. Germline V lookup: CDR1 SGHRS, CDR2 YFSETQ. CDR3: CASSPDSPNTEAFF. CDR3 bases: TGCGCCAGCAGCCCGGACAGCCCGAACACTGAAGCTTTCTTT.

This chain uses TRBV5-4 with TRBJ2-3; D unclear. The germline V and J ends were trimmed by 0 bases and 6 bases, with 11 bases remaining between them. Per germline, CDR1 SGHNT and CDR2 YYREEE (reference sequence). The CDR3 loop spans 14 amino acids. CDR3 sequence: CASSLALPGDTQYF. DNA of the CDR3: TGTGCCAGCAGCTTGGCCCTCCCCGGGGATACGCAGTATTTT.

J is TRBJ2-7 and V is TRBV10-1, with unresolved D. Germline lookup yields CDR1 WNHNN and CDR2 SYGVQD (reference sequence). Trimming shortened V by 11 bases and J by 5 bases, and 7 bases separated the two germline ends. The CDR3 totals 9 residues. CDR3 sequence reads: CAPLNEQYF. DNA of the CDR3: TGCGCCCCCCTTAACGAGCAGTACTTC.

The CDR3 is CASSSQAISGNTIYF. The CDR3 coding sequence is TGTGCCAGCAGCTCTCAGGCAATCTCTGGAAACACCATATATTTT. V usage is TRBV7-2 and J usage is TRBJ1-3; D is unclear. Trimming stripped 4 bases from V and 0 bases from J, with 10 bases between. Germline V CDR1 and CDR2: SGHTA, FQGNSA. CDR3 length: 15 amino acids. Full variable domain (remainder filled in from reference TRBV7-2 and TRBJ1-3): GAGVSQSPSNKVTEKGKDVELRCDPISGHTALYWYRQSLGQGLEFLIYFQGNSAPDKSGLPSDRFSAERTGGSVSTLTIQRTQQEDSAVYLCASSSQAISGNTIYFGEGSWLTVV.

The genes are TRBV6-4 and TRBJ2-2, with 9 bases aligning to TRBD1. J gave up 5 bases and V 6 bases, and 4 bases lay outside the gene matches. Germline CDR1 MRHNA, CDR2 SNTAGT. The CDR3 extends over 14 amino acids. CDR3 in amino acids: CASRQGAETGELFF. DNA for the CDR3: TGTGCCAGCAGACAGGGGGCAGAGACCGGGGAGCTGTTTTTT.

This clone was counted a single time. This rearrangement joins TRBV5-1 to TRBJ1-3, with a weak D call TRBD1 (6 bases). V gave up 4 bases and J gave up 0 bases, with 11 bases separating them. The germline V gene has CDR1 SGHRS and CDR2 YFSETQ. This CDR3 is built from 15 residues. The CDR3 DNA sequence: TGCGCCAGCAGCGAGGGGGGGGTCTCTGGAAACACCATATATTTT. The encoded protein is CASSEGGVSGNTIYF.

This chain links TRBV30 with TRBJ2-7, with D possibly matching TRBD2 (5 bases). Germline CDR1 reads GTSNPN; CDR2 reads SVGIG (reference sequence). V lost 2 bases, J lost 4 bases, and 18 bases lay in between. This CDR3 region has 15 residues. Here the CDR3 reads CAWSRVVWGVYEQYF. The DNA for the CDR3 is TGTGCCTGGAGTAGGGTAGTGTGGGGAGTATACGAGCAGTACTTC. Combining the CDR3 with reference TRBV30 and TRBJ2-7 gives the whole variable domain SQTIHQWPATLVQPVGSPLSLECTVEGTSNPNLYWYRQAAGRGLQLLFYSVGIGQISSEVPQNLSASRPQDRQFILSSKKLLLSDSGFYLCAWSRVVWGVYEQYFGPGTRLTVT.

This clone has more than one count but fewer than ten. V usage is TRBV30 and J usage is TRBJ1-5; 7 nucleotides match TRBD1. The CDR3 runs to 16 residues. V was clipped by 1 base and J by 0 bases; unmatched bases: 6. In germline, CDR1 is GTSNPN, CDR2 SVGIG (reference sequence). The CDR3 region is CAWSGGTGASNQPQHF. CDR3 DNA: TGTGCCTGGAGTGGGGGTACAGGGGCTAGCAATCAGCCCCAGCATTTT. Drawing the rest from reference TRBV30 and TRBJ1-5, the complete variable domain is SQTIHQWPATLVQPVGSPLSLECTVEGTSNPNLYWYRQAAGRGLQLLFYSVGIGQISSEVPQNLSASRPQDRQFILSSKKLLLSDSGFYLCAWSGGTGASNQPQHFGDGTRLSIL.

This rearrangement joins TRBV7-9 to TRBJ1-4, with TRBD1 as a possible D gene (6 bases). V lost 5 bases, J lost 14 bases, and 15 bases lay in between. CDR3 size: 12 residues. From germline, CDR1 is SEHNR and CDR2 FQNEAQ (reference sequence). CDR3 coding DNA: TGTGCCAGCAGCCCGAACAGCGGGGGCCTGTTTTTT. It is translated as CASSPNSGGLFF.